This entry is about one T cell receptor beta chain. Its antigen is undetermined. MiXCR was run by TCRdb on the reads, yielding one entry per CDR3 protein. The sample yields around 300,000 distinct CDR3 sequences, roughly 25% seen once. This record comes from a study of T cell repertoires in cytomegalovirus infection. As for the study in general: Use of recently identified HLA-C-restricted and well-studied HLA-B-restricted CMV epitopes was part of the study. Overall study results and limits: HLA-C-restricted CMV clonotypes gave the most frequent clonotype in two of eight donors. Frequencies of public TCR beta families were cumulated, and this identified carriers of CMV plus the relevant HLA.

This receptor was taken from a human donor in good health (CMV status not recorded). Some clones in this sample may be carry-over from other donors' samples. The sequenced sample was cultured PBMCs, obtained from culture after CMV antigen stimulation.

The CDR3 loop reads CSARGGAGGPETQYF. CDR3 nucleotides: TGCAGTGCTAGAGGAGGAGCGGGAGGGCCGGAGACCCAGTACTTC. The V and J genes are TRBV20-1 and TRBJ2-5; 10 bases fit TRBD2. The CDR3 has 15 amino acids. CDR1 is DFQATT, CDR2 SNEGSKA, per germline (reference sequence). The ends lost 1 base at V and 5 bases at J; junction bases unmatched: 7.